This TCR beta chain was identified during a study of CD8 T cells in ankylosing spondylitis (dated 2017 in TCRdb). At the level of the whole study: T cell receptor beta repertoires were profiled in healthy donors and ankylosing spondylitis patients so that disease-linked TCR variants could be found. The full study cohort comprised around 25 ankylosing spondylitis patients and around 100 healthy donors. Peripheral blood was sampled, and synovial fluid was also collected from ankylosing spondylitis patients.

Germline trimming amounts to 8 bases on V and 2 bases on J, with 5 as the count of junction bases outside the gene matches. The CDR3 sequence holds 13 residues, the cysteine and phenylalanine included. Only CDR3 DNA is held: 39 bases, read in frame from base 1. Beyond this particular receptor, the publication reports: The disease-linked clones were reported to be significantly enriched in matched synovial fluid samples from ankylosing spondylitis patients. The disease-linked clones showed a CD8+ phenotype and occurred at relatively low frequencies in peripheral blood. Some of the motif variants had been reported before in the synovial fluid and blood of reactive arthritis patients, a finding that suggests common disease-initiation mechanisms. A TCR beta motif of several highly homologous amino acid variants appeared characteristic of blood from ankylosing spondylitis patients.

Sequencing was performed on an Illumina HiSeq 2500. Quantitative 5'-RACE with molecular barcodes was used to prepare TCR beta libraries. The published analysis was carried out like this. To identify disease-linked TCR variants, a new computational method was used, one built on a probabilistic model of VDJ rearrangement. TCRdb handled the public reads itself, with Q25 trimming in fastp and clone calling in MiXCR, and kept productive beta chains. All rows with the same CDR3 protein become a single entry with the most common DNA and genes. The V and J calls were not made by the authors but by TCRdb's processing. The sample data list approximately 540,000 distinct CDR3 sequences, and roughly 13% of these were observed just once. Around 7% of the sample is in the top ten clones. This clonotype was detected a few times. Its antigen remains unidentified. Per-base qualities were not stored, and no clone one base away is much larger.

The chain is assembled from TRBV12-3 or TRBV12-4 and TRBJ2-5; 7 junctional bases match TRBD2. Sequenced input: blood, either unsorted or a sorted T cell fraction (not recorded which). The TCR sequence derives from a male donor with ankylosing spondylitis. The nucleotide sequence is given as TGTGCCAGCCAGCGGGGCGGTCAAGAGACCCAGTACTTC. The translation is CASQRGGQETQYF.